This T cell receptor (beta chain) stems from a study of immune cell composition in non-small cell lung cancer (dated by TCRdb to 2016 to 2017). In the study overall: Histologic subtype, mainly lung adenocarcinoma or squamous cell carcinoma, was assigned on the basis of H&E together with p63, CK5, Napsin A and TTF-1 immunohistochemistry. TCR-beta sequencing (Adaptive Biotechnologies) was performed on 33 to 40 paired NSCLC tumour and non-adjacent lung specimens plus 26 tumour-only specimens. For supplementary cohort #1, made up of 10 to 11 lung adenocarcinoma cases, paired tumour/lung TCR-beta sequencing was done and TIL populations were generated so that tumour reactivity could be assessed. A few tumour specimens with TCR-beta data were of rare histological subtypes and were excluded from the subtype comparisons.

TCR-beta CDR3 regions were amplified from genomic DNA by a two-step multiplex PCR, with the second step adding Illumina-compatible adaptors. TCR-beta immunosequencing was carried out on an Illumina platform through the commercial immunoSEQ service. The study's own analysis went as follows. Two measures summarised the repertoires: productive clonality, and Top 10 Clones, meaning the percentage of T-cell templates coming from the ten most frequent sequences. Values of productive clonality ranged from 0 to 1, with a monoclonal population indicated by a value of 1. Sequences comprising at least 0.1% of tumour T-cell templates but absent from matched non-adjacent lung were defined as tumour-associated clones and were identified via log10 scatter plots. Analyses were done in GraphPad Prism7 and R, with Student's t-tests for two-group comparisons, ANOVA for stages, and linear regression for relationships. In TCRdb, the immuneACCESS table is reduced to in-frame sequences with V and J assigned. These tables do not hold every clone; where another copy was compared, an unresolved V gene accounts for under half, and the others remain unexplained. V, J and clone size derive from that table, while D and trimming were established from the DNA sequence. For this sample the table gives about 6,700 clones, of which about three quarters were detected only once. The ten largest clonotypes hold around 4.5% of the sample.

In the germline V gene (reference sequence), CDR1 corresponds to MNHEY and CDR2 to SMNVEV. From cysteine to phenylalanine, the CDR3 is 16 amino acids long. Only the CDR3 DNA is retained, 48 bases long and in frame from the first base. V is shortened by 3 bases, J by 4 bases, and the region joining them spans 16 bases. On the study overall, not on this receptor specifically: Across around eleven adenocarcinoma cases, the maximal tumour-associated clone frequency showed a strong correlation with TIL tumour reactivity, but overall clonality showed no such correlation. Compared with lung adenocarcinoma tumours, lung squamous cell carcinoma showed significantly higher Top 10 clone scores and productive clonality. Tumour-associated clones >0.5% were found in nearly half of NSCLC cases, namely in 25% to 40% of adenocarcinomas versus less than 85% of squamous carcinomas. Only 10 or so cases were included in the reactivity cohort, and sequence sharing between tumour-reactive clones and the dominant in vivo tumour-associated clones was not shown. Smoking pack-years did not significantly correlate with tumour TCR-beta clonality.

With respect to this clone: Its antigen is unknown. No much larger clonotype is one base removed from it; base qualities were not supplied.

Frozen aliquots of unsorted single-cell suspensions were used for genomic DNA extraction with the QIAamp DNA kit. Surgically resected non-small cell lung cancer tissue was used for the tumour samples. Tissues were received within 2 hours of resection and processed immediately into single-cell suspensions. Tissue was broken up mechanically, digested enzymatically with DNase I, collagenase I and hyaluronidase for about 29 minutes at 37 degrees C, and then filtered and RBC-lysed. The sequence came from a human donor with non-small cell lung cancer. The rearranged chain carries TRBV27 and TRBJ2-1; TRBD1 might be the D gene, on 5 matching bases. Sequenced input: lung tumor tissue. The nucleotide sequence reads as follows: TGTGCCAGCAGTTTCGTCAGGGCCACCTGGTACAATGAGCAGTTCTTC. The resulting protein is CASSFVRATWYNEQFF.